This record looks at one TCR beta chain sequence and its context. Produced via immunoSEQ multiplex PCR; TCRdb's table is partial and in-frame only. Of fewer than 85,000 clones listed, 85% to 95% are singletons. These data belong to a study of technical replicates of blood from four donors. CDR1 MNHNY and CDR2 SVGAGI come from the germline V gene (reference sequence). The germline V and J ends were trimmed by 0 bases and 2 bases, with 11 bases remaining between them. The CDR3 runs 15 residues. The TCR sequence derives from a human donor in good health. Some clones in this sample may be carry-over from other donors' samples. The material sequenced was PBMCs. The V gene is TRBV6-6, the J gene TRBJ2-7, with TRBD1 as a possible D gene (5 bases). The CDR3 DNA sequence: TGTGCCAGCAGTTACTCGAAGGCAGGGCCCTACGAGCAGTACTTC. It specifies CASSYSKAGPYEQYF.